Below are 17 T cell receptor beta chains sequenced from a single sample in a study of regulatory T cells in long-lasting Graves disease. Time point given: newly diagnosed GD, antithyroid drugs for less than 3 months. Following extraction of RNA from PBMCs, that RNA was used to make the TCR library. Both iRepertoire HTBI primers and Arm-PCR of CDR3 regions were used to build the TCR beta libraries. TCRdb fed the multiplex PCR reads into MiXCR, producing one record per CDR3 protein. The sample lists more than 400,000 distinct CDR3 sequences; 15% to 20% were seen once. This sample was also put to use in a study of T cells in Graves' hyperthyroidism and ophthalmopathy.

The sequenced sample was peripheral blood mononuclear cells (PBMCs), obtained at new diagnosis, from a patient treated with antithyroid drugs. The receptors come from a man aged 35-49 years with Graves disease.

This clonotype has a count of ten or more. The chain joins TRBV11-2 to TRBJ2-1; tentatively, D is TRBD1 (6 bases). Trimming took off 1 base at V and 4 bases at J, with 11 bases between the two ends. The CDR3 length is 15 residues. Germline CDR1 and CDR2: SGHAT and FQNNGV. CDR3 loop: CASSLVRGAYNEQFF. The CDR3 DNA reads TGTGCCAGCAGCTTAGTCAGGGGCGCGTACAATGAGCAGTTCTTC.

This chain uses TRBV19 with TRBJ2-3; tentative D call: TRBD2 (6 bases). Trimming removed 2 bases from V and 5 bases from J, with 11 bases in between. Germline V CDR1 and CDR2: LNHDA, SQIVND (reference sequence). The CDR3 sequence is 14 residues long. The CDR3 reads CASSISGGVDTQYF. For the CDR3, the DNA is TGTGCCAGTAGTATATCTGGAGGGGTAGATACGCAGTATTTT.

This clonotype was counted many times. The CDR3 loop reads CASSLIAGGTYLETQYF. Written as DNA, the CDR3 is TGTGCCAGCAGTCTGATAGCGGGAGGGACCTACTTGGAGACCCAGTACTTC. The rearrangement uses TRBV28 and TRBJ2-5, with 11 bases matching TRBD2. Trimming took 5 bases from V and 5 from J; bases not matched to a gene: 13. CDR1 is MDHEN, CDR2 SYDVKM, per germline. The CDR3 consists of 17 residues. Looking up the rest from reference TRBV28 and TRBJ2-5 gives the full variable domain: DVKVTQSSRYLVKRTGEKVFLECVQDMDHENMFWYRQDPGLGLRLIYFSYDVKMKEKGDIPEGYSVSREKKERFSLILESASTNQTSMYLCASSLIAGGTYLETQYFGPGTRLLVL.

This clonotype was seen at least ten times. The V and J genes are TRBV27 and TRBJ2-1; 8 bases agree with TRBD2. The germline CDR1 and CDR2 sequences are MNHEY and SMNVEV (reference sequence). J was trimmed by 6 bases and V by 0 bases; bases with no gene match: 4. The CDR3 covers 15 residues. The CDR3 DNA is TGTGCCAGCAGTTTATCTAGCGGGATTGTCAATGAGCAGTTCTTC. Amino acid sequence: CASSLSSGIVNEQFF.

This chain's CDR3 is CASSPLASGGVDTQYF. The CDR3 nucleotides read TGCGCCAGCAGCCCGCTGGCTAGCGGGGGAGTAGATACGCAGTATTTT. The chain recombines TRBV4-1 with TRBJ2-3, with TRBD2 matching 10 bases. Trimming at V came to 4 bases and at J to 5 bases, leaving 9 bases not matched to a gene. Germline-derived CDR1 and CDR2 are MGHRA and YSYEKL. This CDR3 comprises 16 residues.

This clonotype was found a few times. This chain links TRBV12-3 or TRBV12-4 with TRBJ2-3, with TRBD2 as a possible D gene (5 bases). This CDR3 has 14 amino acids. V lost 2 bases and J 2 bases, leaving 8 bases between the germline ends. The CDR3 DNA is TGTGCCAGCAGTTTAATCCGGGACACAGATACGCAGTATTTT. Translating gives CASSLIRDTDTQYF.

The J gene is TRBJ1-2, the V gene TRBV5-4; perhaps TRBD1 as D (5 bases). The CDR3 spans 12 residues. V was shortened by 0 bases and J by 11 bases, with 11 bases between the two germline ends. CDR1 is SGHNT, CDR2 YYREEE, per germline (reference sequence). The CDR3 loop reads CASSLAAGFYTF. The CDR3 bases are TGTGCCAGCAGCTTGGCAGCAGGGTTTTACACCTTC. Full variable domain (missing parts from reference TRBV5-4 and TRBJ1-2): ETGVTQSPTHLIKTRGQQVTLRCSSQSGHNTVSWYQQALGQGPQFIFQYYREEENGRGNFPPRFSGLQFPNYSSELNVNALELDDSALYLCASSLAAGFYTFGSGTRLTVV.

This clonotype has a count of ten or more. Sequence at one end of the junction differs from germline and may be a read error. The chain is built from TRBV7-7 and TRBJ2-3, with 12 nucleotides matching TRBD2. CDR3 size: 15 residues. CDR1 SSHAT and CDR2 FNYEAQ come from the germline V gene (reference sequence). CDR3 nucleotides: TGTGCTAGCAGCTTTGGGACTAGCGGGTCAGATACGCAGTATTTT. Translating gives CASSFGTSGSDTQYF.

There are many counts of this clonotype. This chain connects TRBV2 to TRBJ2-4; 7 nucleotides align to TRBD2. J lost 0 bases, V lost 0 bases, and 5 bases had no gene match. The CDR3 covers 17 residues. CDR1 is SNHLY and CDR2 is FYNNEI in the germline V gene. The CDR3 reads CASSEASGIGAKNIQYF. Written as DNA, the CDR3 is TGTGCCAGCAGTGAAGCAAGCGGGATCGGAGCCAAAAACATTCAGTACTTC.

This clonotype has ten or more counts. The gene calls are TRBV7-8 and TRBJ2-1, with D possibly TRBD2 on 6 matching bases. Trimming stripped 2 bases from V and 5 bases from J, with 19 bases between. Germline-derived CDR1 and CDR2 are SGHVS and FQNEAQ. This CDR3 spans 17 amino acids. The CDR3 region has the DNA TGTGCCAGCAGCTTACGAGCGGGCCGTATACCTGACAATGAGCAGTTCTTC. Amino acids: CASSLRAGRIPDNEQFF.

This clonotype appeared many times. V gene TRBV28 combines with J gene TRBJ1-1; D is unresolved. The V end was cut by 5 bases, the J end by 4 bases, with 11 bases between. CDR3 length equals 13 residues. Germline V gives CDR1 MDHEN, CDR2 SYDVKM. The CDR3 bases are TGTGCCAGCAGTAGCCATGAGTTCACTGAAGCTTTCTTT. This codes for CASSSHEFTEAFF.

This clonotype was recorded at least ten times. This chain connects TRBV7-3 to TRBJ2-2, with D perhaps TRBD2 (6 bases). Germline CDR1 is SGHTA and CDR2 is FQGTGA. The V end lost 5 bases, the J end lost 3 bases, and 13 bases lay between the germline ends. The CDR3 loop spans 15 amino acids. The CDR3 is CASSRRDLYTGELFF. The CDR3, as DNA: TGTGCCAGCAGCCGGCGGGACCTTTACACCGGGGAGCTGTTTTTT.

The CDR3 sequence: CATSDLPGDNGANVLTF. The CDR3 nucleotides are TGTGCCACCAGTGATTTGCCAGGAGACAACGGGGCCAACGTCCTGACTTTC. V and J are TRBV24-1 and TRBJ2-6; D not certain. The CDR3 consists of 17 residues. Germline V gene lookup returns CDR1 KGHDR and CDR2 SFDVKD. V was pared by 0 bases and J by 4 bases, with 12 bases between.

Ten or more counts support this clonotype. This rearrangement joins TRBV4-1 to TRBJ2-3, with D unresolved. CDR3 length: 14 amino acids. Trimming removed 3 bases at V and 4 bases at J, with 11 bases between. Germline CDR1 and CDR2: MGHRA and YSYEKL. The CDR3 here is CASSHPGGSDTQYF. In DNA, the CDR3 is TGCGCCAGCAGCCACCCTGGTGGGTCAGATACGCAGTATTTT.

V and J are TRBV29-1 and TRBJ1-1, with 7 bases fitting TRBD1. The CDR3 covers 13 residues. The V segment lost 0 bases and the J segment 4 bases; nucleotides outside the gene matches: 2. Germline-derived CDR1 and CDR2 are SQVTM and ANQGSEA. The CDR3 region has the DNA TGCAGCGTTGAAGACAGGGGGAGCACTGAAGCTTTCTTT. This codes for CSVEDRGSTEAFF.

This clonotype was recorded at least ten times. The V and J genes are TRBV20-1 and TRBJ2-7; D is undetermined. Germline V gives CDR1 DFQATT, CDR2 SNEGSKA (reference sequence). The V end lost 0 bases, the J end lost 2 bases, and 14 bases lay between the germline ends. The CDR3 runs to 15 residues. CDR3 coding DNA: TGCAGTGCTAGAGATCATGTCGGCAGAGCCTACGAGCAGTACTTC. This encodes CSARDHVGRAYEQYF.

This clonotype occurred a few times. The chain combines TRBV20-1 with TRBJ2-2, with D tentatively TRBD2 (6 bases). V lost 7 bases and J 2 bases, leaving 14 bases between the germline ends. Germline lookup yields CDR1 DFQATT and CDR2 SNEGSKA (reference sequence). The CDR3 runs to 14 residues. Here the CDR3 reads CSVRAGINTGELFF. CDR3 nucleotides: TGCAGTGTTCGAGCGGGTATAAACACCGGGGAGCTGTTTTTT.